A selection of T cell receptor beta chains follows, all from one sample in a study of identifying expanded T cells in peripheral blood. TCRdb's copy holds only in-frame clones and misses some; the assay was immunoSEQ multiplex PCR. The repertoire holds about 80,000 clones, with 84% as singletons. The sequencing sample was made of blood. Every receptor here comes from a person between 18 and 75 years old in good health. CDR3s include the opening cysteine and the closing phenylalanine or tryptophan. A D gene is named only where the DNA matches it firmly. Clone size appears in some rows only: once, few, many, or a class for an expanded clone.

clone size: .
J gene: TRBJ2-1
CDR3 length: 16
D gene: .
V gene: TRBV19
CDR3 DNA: TGTGCCAGTAGTATAGATCGCAGGGCTAGTCACAATGAGCAGTTCTTC
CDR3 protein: CASSIDRRASHNEQFF

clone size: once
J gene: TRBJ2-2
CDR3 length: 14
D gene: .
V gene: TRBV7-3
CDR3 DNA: TGTGCCAGCAGCCCAGGGACCGTAACCGGGGAGCTGTTTTTT
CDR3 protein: CASSPGTVTGELFF

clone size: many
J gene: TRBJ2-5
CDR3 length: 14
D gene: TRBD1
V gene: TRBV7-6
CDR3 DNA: TGTGCCAGCAGCTTAGCAGGGACAGAAGAGACCCAGTACTTC
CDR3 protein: CASSLAGTEETQYF

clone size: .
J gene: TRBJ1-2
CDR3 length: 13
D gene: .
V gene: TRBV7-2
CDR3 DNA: TGTGCCAGCAGCCTGCCAGGGCCCTATGGCTACACCTTC
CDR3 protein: CASSLPGPYGYTF

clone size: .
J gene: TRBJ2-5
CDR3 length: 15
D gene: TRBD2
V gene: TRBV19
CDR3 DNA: TGTGCCAGTAGTACCGCTAGCGGGATTGGCGAGACCCAGTACTTC
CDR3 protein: CASSTASGIGETQYF

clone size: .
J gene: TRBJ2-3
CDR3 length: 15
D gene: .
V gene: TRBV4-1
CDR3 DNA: TGCGCCAGCAGCCCTCAAAAGCAGCGCGCAGATACGCAGTATTTT
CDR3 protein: CASSPQKQRADTQYF

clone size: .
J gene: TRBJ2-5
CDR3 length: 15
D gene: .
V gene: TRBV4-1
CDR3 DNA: TGCGCCAGCAGCCCAATACTAGCTCCGTCGGAGACCCAGTACTTC
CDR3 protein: CASSPILAPSETQYF

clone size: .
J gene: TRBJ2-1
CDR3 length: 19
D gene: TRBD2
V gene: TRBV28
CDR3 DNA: TGTGCCAGCAGCCCCAGTGGGCGGGTAGCGGGCCGATCCTACAATGAGCAGTTCTTC
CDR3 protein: CASSPSGRVAGRSYNEQFF

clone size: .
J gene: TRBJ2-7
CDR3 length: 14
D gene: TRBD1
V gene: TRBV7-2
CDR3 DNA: TGTGCCAGCAGCATGGACAGGGGAAACTACGAGCAGTACTTC
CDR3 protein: CASSMDRGNYEQYF

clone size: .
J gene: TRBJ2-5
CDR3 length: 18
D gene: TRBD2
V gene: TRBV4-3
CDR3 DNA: TGCGCCAGCAGCCAAGATGGGGGACTAGCGGGAGTGCTGGAGACCCAGTACTTC
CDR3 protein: CASSQDGGLAGVLETQYF

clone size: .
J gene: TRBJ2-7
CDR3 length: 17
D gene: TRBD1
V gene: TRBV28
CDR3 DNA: TGTGCCAGCAGTCCCTCCGGACAGGGGTTCAGCTCCTACGAGCAGTACTTC
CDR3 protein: CASSPSGQGFSSYEQYF

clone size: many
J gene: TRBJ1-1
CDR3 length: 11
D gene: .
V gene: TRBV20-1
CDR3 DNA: TGCAGTGCTAGCGCGGGGACTGAAGCTTTCTTT
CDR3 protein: CSASAGTEAFF

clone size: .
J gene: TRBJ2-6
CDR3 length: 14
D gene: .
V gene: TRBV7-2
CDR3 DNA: TGTGCCAGCAGCTTAGCGCCGGGGGCCAACGTCCTGACTTTC
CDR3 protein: CASSLAPGANVLTF

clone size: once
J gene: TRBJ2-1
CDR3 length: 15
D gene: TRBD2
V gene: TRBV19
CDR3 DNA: TGTGCCAGTAGACACGGCGGGAGTGGTTACAATGAGCAGTTCTTC
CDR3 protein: CASRHGGSGYNEQFF

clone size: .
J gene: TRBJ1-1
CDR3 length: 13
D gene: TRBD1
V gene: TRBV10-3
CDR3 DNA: TGTGCCGGCGGGGCAGGGGGAGGCACTGAAGCTTTCTTT
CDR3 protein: CAGGAGGGTEAFF

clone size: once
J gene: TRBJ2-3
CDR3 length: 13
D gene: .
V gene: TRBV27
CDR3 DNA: TGTGCCAGCAGTTTACTCGCGGGTGATACGCAGTATTTT
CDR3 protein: CASSLLAGDTQYF

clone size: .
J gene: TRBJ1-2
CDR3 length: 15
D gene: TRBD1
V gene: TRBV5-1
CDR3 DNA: TGCGCCAGCAGCACCGGGACAGGGGGTGCCTATGGCTACACCTTC
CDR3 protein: CASSTGTGGAYGYTF

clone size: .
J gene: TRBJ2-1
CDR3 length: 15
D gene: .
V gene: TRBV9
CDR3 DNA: TGTGCCAGCAGCGTATCTGGAACCGCTCCCAATGAGCAGTTCTTC
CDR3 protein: CASSVSGTAPNEQFF

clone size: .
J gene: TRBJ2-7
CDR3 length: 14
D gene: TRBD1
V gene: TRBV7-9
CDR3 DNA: TGTGCCAGCAGCACAAGGACAGGTACCTACGAGCAGTACTTC
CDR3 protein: CASSTRTGTYEQYF

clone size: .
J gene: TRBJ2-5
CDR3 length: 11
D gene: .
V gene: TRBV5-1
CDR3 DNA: TGCGCCAGCAGCTTGGAAAAGACCCAGTACTTC
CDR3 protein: CASSLEKTQYF

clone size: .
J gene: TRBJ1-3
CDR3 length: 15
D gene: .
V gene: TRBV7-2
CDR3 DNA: TGTGCCAGCAGCTTATACGATTTCTCTGGAAACACCATATATTTT
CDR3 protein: CASSLYDFSGNTIYF

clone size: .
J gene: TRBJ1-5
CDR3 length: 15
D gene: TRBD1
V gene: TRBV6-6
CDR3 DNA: TGTGCCAGCAGTTCCTATCGGACAGGAACTCAGCCCCAGCATTTT
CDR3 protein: CASSSYRTGTQPQHF

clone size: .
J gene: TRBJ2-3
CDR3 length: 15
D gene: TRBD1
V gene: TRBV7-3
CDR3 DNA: TGTGCCAGCAGCGACTCTCAGGGGGCTTCAGATACGCAGTATTTT
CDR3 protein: CASSDSQGASDTQYF

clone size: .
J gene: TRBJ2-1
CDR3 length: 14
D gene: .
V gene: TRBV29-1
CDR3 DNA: TGCAGCGTTGAAGATTACCCGTCGAACAATGAGCAGTTCTTC
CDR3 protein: CSVEDYPSNNEQFF

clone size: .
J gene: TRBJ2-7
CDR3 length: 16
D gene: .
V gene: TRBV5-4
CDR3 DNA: TGTGCCAGCAGCGAAACCGGGACCCCGGTCTCCTACGAGCAGTACTTC
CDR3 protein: CASSETGTPVSYEQYF

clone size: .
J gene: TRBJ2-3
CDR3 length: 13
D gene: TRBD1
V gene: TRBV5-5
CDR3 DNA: TGTGCCAGCAGGGGACAGCTCACAGATACGCAGTATTTT
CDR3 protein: CASRGQLTDTQYF

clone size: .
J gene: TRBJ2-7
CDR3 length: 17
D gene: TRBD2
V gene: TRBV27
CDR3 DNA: TGTGCCAGCAGTTTATCGTCGCTAGCGGGGATCTCCTACGAGCAGTACTTC
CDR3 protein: CASSLSSLAGISYEQYF

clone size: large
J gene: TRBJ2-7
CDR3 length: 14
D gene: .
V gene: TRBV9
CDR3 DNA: TGTGCCAGCAGCGTAGCTCAGTTCGGATACGAGCAGTACTTC
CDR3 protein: CASSVAQFGYEQYF

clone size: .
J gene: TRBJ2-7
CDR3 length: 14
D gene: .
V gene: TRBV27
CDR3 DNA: TGTGCCAGCAGTTTAGGCGGAAGCTCCTACGAGCAGTACTTC
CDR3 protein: CASSLGGSSYEQYF

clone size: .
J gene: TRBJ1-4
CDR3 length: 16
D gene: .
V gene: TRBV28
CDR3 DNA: TGTGCCAGCGCAGGGAATAATGTAGCAACTAATGAAAAACTGTTTTTT
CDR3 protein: CASAGNNVATNEKLFF

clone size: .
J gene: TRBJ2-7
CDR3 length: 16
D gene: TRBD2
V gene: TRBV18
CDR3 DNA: TGTGCCAGCTCACCACCGGGACTAGCAACCTCCTACGAGCAGTACTTC
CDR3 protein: CASSPPGLATSYEQYF